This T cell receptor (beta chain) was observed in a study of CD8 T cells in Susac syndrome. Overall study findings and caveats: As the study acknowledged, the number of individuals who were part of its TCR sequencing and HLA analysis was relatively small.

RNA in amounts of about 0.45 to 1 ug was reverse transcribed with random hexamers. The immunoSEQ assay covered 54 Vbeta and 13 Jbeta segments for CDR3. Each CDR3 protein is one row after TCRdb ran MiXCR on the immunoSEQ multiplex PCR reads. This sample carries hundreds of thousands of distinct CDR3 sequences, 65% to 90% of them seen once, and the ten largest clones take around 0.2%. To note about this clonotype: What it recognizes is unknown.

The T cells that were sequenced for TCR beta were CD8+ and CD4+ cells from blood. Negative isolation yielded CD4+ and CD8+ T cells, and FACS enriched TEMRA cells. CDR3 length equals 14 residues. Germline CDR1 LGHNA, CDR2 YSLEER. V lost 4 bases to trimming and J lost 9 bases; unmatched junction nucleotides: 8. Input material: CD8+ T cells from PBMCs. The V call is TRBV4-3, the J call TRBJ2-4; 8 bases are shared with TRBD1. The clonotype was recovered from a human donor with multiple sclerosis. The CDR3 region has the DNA TGCGCCAGCAGCCGGCTGACAGGGGAAGGCATTCAGTACTTC. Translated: CASSRLTGEGIQYF.